This TCR beta chain came from a study of T cells after somatic rescue of genetic block. The protocol was immunoSEQ multiplex PCR, while the TCRdb copy is restricted to in-frame clones and leaves out a portion. The top ten clones hold roughly 1.5% of a sample with around 100,000 clones, around 90% of them seen once. The germline CDR1 and CDR2 sequences are GTSNPN and SVGIG (reference sequence). The CDR3 loop spans 11 amino acids. V lost 1 base and J 7 bases, leaving 7 bases between the germline ends. Sequencing was carried out using peripheral blood mononuclear cells (PBMCs). The rearrangement joins TRBV30 to TRBJ2-5; D is uncertain. This sequence originates from a woman aged 18-29 years. The CDR3 region has the DNA TGTGCCTGGAGTGACCAGGTGACCCAGTACTTC. This encodes CAWSDQVTQYF. Supplemented by reference TRBV30 and TRBJ2-5, the full variable domain reads SQTIHQWPATLVQPVGSPLSLECTVEGTSNPNLYWYRQAAGRGLQLLFYSVGIGQISSEVPQNLSASRPQDRQFILSSKKLLLSDSGFYLCAWSDQVTQYFGPGTRLLVL.